A single sample is the source of the 8 T cell receptor beta chains below, sequenced in a study of T cells in Graves' hyperthyroidism and ophthalmopathy. Using RNA transcripts as the source, TCR beta CDR3 regions were amplified. TCR CDR3 underwent first-round RT-PCR with the HTBI primer set. TCRdb itself ran the multiplex PCR reads through MiXCR, one entry per CDR3 protein. The table includes roughly 380,000 distinct CDR3 sequences, around 18% detected once. The sequencing input was blood. These TCRs come from a woman aged 40-49 years with Graves' ophthalmopathy.

This clonotype was seen many times. The genes are TRBV27 and TRBJ2-7, with 9 bases fitting TRBD2. Per the germline V gene, CDR1 is MNHEY and CDR2 is SMNVEV (reference sequence). The length of the CDR3 is 15 residues. V gave up 3 bases and J gave up 7 bases; unmatched junction bases: 10. CDR3 sequence reads: CASSFLFAGGKEQYF. CDR3 DNA sequence: TGTGCCAGCAGTTTTCTTTTTGCGGGAGGGAAAGAGCAGTACTTC.

This clonotype was detected many times. This chain joins TRBV5-1 and TRBJ1-1; 9 bases agree with TRBD1. The CDR3 sequence is 15 residues long. The V gene end was trimmed by 0 bases and the J gene end by 5 bases; junction bases not matched to a gene: 5. Germline V CDR1 and CDR2: SGHRS, YFSETQ. CDR3 DNA sequence: TGCGCCAGCAGCTTGGGACAGGGGGTAGGAACTGAAGCTTTCTTT. It yields the protein CASSLGQGVGTEAFF.

The V gene is TRBV29-1, the J gene TRBJ1-1, with 9 bases matching TRBD1. CDR1 and CDR2 (germline): SQVTM, ANQGSEA. This CDR3 region has 16 residues. V was clipped by 7 bases and J by 1 base; unmatched bases: 13. CDR3 protein: CSAVGTGPKGNTEAFF. In DNA form, the CDR3 reads TGCAGCGCCGTGGGGACAGGGCCAAAAGGGAACACTGAAGCTTTCTTT. The variable domain in full, completed from reference TRBV29-1 and TRBJ1-1, reads SAVISQKPSRDICQRGTSLTIQCQVDSQVTMMFWYRQQPGQSLTLIATANQGSEATYESGFVIDKFPISRPNLTFSTLTVSNMSPEDSSIYLCSAVGTGPKGNTEAFFGQGTRLTVV.

This sequence joins TRBV20-1 and TRBJ2-5; 9 bases are shared with TRBD2. The CDR3 spans 15 residues. CDR1 is DFQATT, CDR2 SNEGSKA, per germline (reference sequence). Germline trimming cut 7 bases from V and 3 bases from J; bases unmatched to any gene: 12. The CDR3 bases are TGCAGTGGGGAATCTTCTCGACTAGCGGAAGAGACCCAGTACTTC. Translation gives CSGESSRLAEETQYF.

The chain uses TRBV30 and TRBJ1-1; D remains ambiguous. The CDR3 length is 12 residues. V gave up 1 base and J gave up 2 bases, with 5 bases separating them. Germline V gene sequence: CDR1 GTSNPN, CDR2 SVGIG (reference sequence). CDR3 protein: CAWSGINTEAFF. DNA for the CDR3: TGTGCCTGGAGTGGAATAAACACTGAAGCTTTCTTT.

This clonotype was found many times. J is TRBJ1-5 and V is TRBV28; 8 nucleotides match TRBD1. CDR1 and CDR2 (germline): MDHEN, SYDVKM. The length of the CDR3 is 15 residues. The V segment lost 6 bases and the J segment 5 bases; nucleotides outside the gene matches: 9. CDR3 sequence: CASRSGDRGDQPQHF. DNA for the CDR3: TGTGCCAGCAGGTCAGGAGACAGGGGCGATCAGCCCCAGCATTTT.

This clonotype was detected ten times or more. The V and J genes are TRBV4-3 and TRBJ2-7; no definite D call. Germline CDR1 is LGHNA and CDR2 is YSLEER. This CDR3 comprises 15 residues. Trimming removed 1 base from V and 3 bases from J, with 13 bases in between. CDR3 in DNA: TGCGCCAGCAGCCAAGCTTCGGGTCTCGGCTACGAGCAGTACTTC. This translates into CASSQASGLGYEQYF.

At least ten counts were recorded for this clonotype. The chain recombines TRBV6-5 with TRBJ1-2; TRBD1 is a possible D gene (6 bases). Germline lookup yields CDR1 MNHEY and CDR2 SVGAGI. Trimming left V 4 bases short and J 10 bases short, with 10 bases between. The CDR3 contains 11 residues. The CDR3 loop reads CASSLGAPYTF. CDR3 in DNA: TGTGCCAGCAGTTTGGGGGCACCCTACACCTTC.